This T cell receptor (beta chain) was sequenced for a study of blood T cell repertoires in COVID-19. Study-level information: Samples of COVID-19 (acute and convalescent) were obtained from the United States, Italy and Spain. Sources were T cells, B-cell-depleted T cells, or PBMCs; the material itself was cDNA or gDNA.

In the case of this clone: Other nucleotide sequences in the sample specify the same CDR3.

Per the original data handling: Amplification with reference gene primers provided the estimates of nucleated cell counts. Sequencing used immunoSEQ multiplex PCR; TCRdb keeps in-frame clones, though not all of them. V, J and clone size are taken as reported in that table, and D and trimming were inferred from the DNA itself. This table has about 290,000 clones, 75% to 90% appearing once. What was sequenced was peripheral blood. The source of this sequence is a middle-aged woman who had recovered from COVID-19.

The CDR3 sequence: CASSLGQGTYGYTF. CDR3 coding DNA: TGCGCCAGCAGCTTGGGACAGGGTACCTATGGCTACACCTTC. The chain couples TRBV5-1 to TRBJ1-2, with 7 bases lining up with TRBD1. Germline V gives CDR1 SGHRS, CDR2 YFSETQ. This CDR3 is built from 14 residues. V shed 0 bases, J shed 4 bases, and the junction held 3 bases outside the gene matches.